The entry below gives a single TCR beta chain sequence along with its context. Its target is unknown. This sample stems from a study of resident and recirculating memory T cells in vitiligo. Sequencing used immunoSEQ multiplex PCR; TCRdb keeps in-frame clones, though not all of them. This sample has 60,000 to 80,000 clones, with approximately 89% found just once. Overall study findings and caveats: Clonality differed among vitiligo lesions, with no unique dominant clone.

V shed 4 bases, J shed 4 bases, and the junction held 1 base outside the gene matches. The CDR3 loop spans 13 amino acids. Germline assignment: CDR1 ENHRY and CDR2 SYGVKD. The source material was blood. V usage is TRBV10-3 and J usage is TRBJ1-5, with 7 positions matching TRBD1. This receptor was identified in a male donor with vitiligo. The CDR3 DNA is TGTGCCATCAGTGTGGGACAGAATCAGCCCCAGCATTTT. Translating it yields CAISVGQNQPQHF.